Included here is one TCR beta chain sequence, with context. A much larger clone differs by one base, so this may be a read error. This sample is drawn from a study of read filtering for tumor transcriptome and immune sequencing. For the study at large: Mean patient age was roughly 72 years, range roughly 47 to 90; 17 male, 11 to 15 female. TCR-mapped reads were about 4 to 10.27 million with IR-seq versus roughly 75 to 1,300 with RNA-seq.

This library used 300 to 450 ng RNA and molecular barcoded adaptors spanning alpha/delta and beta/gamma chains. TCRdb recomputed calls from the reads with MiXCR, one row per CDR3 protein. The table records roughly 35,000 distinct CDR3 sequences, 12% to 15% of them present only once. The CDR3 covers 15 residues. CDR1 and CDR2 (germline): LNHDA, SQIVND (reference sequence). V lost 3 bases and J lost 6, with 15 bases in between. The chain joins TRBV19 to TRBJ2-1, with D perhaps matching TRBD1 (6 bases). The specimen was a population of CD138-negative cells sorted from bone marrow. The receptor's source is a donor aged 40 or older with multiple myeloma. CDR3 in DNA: TGTGCCAGTAGTATGGGGGCCTTTATGGGCAATGAGCAGTTCTTC. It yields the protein CASSMGAFMGNEQFF.